The clone carrying this T cell receptor beta chain was counted a few times. The data were produced by immunoSEQ multiplex PCR, yet TCRdb's version contains in-frame clones alone and is incomplete. The data show 440,000 or so clones, around nine tenths seen once. CDR1 MDHEN and CDR2 SYDVKM come from the germline V gene. This CDR3 region has 12 residues. The trim removed 6 bases at V and 4 bases at J, leaving 1 base unmatched. This sample was taken from a study of blood T cell repertoires in COVID-19. The V and J genes are TRBV28 and TRBJ2-5; 8 bases fit TRBD1. The receptor comes from a middle-aged woman with COVID-19, enrolled during active disease. Sequenced material: peripheral blood. The CDR3 nucleotides are TGTGCCAGCAGGACAGGGGTAGAGACCCAGTACTTC. Translated: CASRTGVETQYF. Based on the CDR3 plus reference TRBV28 and TRBJ2-5, the full variable domain is DVKVTQSSRYLVKRTGEKVFLECVQDMDHENMFWYRQDPGLGLRLIYFSYDVKMKEKGDIPEGYSVSREKKERFSLILESASTNQTSMYLCASRTGVETQYFGPGTRLLVL.